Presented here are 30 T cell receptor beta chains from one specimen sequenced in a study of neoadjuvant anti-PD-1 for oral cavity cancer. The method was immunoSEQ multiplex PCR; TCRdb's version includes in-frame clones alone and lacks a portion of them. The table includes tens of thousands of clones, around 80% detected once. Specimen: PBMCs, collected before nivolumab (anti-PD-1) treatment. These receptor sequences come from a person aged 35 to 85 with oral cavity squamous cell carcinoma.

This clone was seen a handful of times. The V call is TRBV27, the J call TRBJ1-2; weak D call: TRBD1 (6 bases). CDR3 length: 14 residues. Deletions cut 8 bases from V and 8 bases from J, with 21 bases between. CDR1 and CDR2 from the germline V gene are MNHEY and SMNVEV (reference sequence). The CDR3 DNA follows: TGTGCCAGCCGTCGATTCGGGGAGGGGGACGGCTACACCTTC. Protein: CASRRFGEGDGYTF.

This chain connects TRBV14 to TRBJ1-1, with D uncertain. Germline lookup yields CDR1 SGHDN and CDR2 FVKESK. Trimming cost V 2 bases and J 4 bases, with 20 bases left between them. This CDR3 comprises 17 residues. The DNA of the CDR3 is TGTGCCAGCAGCCAATTTGATGCGAGCGGTTGGGGCACTGAAGCTTTCTTT. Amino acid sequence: CASSQFDASGWGTEAFF.

CDR3 sequence (DNA): TGTGCCAGCAGAACGGGGCGGGGCTACACCTTC. Protein: CASRTGRGYTF. The rearrangement links TRBV6-5 to TRBJ1-2; the D gene is possibly TRBD1 (5 bases). CDR3 size: 11 residues. Trimming cost V 6 bases and J 8 bases, with 10 bases left between them. Germline CDR1 is MNHEY and CDR2 is SVGAGI.

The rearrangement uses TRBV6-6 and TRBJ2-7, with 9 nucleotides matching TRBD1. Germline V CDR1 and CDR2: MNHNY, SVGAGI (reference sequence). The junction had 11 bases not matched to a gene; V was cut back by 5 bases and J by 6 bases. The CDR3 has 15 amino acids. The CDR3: CASSLTTGQGREQYF. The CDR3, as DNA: TGTGCCAGCAGTCTTACAACGGGACAGGGACGCGAGCAGTACTTC.

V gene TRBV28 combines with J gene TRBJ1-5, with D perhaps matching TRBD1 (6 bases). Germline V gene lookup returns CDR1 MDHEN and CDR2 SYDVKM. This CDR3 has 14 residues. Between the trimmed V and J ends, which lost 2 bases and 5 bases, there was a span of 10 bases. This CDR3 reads CASSLGDTHQPQHF. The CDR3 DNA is TGTGCCAGCAGTTTAGGGGACACCCATCAGCCCCAGCATTTT.

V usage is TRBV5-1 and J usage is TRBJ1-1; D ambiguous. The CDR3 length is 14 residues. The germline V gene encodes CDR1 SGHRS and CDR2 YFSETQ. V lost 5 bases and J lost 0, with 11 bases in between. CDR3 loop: CASSNQAMNTEAFF. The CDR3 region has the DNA TGCGCCAGCAGTAATCAGGCTATGAACACTGAAGCTTTCTTT.

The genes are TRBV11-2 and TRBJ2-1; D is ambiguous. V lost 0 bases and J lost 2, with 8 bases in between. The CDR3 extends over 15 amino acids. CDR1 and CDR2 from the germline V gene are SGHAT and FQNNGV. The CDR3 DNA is TGTGCCAGCAGCTTAGAGGGGTTTCCCTACAATGAGCAGTTCTTC. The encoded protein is CASSLEGFPYNEQFF.

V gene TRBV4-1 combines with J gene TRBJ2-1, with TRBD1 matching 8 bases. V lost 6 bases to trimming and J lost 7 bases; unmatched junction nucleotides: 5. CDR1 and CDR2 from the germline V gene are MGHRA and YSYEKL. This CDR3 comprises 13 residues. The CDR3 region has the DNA TGCGCCAGCAGACGGACAGGGTCGAATGAGCAGTTCTTC. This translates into CASRRTGSNEQFF.

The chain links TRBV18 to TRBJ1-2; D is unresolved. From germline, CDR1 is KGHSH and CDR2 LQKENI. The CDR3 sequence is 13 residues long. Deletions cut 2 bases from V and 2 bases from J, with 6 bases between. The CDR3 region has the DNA TGTGCCAGCTCACCAGACAAAAACTATGGCTACACCTTC. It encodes CASSPDKNYGYTF.

The CDR3 spells CASSRSTLRQGEQPQHF. CDR3 in DNA: TGTGCCAGCAGCAGGTCGACCCTTCGACAGGGTGAGCAGCCCCAGCATTTT. V and J are TRBV21-1 and TRBJ1-5; no check of the table's D call, TRBD1, against the DNA was made. TRBV21-1 is a documented pseudogene. The CDR3 contains 17 residues.

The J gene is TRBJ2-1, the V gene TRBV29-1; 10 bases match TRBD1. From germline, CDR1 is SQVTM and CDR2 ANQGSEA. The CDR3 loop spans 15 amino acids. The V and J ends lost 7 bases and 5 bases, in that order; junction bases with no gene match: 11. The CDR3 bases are TGCAGCGGGGAAGCGGGGACAGGGGCCCACAATGAGCAGTTCTTC. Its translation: CSGEAGTGAHNEQFF.

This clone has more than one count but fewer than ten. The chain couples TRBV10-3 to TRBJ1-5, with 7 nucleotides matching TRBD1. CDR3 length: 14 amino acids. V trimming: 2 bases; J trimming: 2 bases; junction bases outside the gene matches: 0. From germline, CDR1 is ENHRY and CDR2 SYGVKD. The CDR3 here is CAISETGGNQPQHF. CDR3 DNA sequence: TGTGCCATCAGTGAGACAGGGGGCAATCAGCCCCAGCATTTT.

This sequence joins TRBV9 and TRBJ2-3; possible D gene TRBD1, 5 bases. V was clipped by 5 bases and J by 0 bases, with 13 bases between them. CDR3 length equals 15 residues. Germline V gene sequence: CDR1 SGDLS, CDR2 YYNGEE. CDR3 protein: CASSNDRTSTDTQYF. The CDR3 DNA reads TGTGCCAGCAGTAACGACAGAACTAGCACAGATACGCAGTATTTT.

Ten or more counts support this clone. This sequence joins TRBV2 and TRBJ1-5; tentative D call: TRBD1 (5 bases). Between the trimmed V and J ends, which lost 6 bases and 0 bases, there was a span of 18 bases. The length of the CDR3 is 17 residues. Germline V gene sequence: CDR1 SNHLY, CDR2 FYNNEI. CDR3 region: CASRWGSIQYSNQPQHF. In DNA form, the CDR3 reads TGTGCCAGCAGGTGGGGGTCGATCCAGTATAGCAATCAGCCCCAGCATTTT.

Here the CDR3 DNA reads TGTGCCAGTAGTATCGCAGGACTAGCCTACTACGAGCAGTACTTC. It yields the protein CASSIAGLAYYEQYF. The chain is built from TRBV19 and TRBJ2-7; TRBD2 matches 8 bases. Germline CDR1 LNHDA, CDR2 SQIVND (reference sequence). CDR3 length: 15 amino acids. Trimming took 3 bases from V and 3 from J; bases not matched to a gene: 7.

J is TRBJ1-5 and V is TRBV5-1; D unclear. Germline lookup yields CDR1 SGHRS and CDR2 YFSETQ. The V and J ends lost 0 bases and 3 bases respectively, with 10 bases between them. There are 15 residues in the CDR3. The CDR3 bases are TGCGCCAGCAGCTTGGCGGGGTTTTACAATCAGCCCCAGCATTTT. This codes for CASSLAGFYNQPQHF.

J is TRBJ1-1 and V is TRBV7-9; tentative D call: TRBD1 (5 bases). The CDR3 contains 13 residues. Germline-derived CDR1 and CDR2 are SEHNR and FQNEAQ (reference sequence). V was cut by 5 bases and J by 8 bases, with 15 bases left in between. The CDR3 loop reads CASSLPRRDEAFF. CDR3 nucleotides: TGTGCCAGCAGCCTTCCCCGGAGGGACGAAGCTTTCTTT.

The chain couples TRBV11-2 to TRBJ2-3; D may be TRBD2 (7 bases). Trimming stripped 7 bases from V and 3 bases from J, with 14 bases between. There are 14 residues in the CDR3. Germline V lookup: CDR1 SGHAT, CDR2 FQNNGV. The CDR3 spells CASNLGGGTDTQYF. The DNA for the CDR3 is TGTGCCAGCAATTTAGGGGGGGGTACAGATACGCAGTATTTT.

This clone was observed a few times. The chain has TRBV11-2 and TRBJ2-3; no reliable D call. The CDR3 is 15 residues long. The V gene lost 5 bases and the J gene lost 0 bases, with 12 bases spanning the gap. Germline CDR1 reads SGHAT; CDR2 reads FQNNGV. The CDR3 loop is CASSIPITSTDTQYF. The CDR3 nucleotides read TGTGCCAGCAGCATCCCAATTACTAGCACAGATACGCAGTATTTT.

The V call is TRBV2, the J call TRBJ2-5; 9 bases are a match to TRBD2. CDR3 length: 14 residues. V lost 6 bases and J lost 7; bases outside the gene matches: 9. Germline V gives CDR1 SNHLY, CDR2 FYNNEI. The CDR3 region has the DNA TGTGCCAGCAGGCCGCTAGCGGGATTGGCGACCCAGTACTTC. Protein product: CASRPLAGLATQYF.

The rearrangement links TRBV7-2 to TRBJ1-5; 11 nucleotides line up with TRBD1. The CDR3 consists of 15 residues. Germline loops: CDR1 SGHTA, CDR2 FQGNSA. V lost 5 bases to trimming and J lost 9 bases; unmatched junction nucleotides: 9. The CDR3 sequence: CASSLYRTGGLPQHF. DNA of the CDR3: TGTGCCAGCAGCCTGTACCGGACAGGGGGCTTGCCCCAGCATTTT.

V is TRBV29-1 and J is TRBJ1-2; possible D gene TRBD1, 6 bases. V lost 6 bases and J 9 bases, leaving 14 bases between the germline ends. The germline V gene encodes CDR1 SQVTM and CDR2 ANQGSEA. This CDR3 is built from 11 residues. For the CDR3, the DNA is TGCAGCGTCCCTCAGGGGATTCGCTACACCTTC. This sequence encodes CSVPQGIRYTF.

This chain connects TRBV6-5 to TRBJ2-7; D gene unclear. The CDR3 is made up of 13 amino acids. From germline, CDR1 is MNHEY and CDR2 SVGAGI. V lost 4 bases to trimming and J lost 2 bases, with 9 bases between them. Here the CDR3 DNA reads TGTGCCAGCAGTTTCGGACGCACCTACGAGCAGTACTTC. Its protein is CASSFGRTYEQYF.

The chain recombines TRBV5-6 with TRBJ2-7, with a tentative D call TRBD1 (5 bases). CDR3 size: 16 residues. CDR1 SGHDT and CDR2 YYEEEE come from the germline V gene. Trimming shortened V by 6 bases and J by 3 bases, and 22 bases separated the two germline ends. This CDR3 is CASNLPIVSRGYEQYF. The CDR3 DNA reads TGTGCCAGCAACTTACCCATCGTCTCTAGGGGCTACGAGCAGTACTTC. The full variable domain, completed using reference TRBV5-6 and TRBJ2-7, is DAGVTQSPTHLIKTRGQQVTLRCSPKSGHDTVSWYQQALGQGPQFIFQYYEEEERQRGNFPDRFSGHQFPNYSSELNVNALLLGDSALYLCASNLPIVSRGYEQYFGPGTRLTVT.

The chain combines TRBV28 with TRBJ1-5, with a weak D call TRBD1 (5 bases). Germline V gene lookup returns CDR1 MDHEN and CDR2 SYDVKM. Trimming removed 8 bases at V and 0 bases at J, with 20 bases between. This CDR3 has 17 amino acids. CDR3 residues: CASFSQGGAYSNQPQHF. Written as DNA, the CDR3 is TGTGCCAGCTTCTCCCAAGGCGGGGCTTATAGCAATCAGCCCCAGCATTTT.

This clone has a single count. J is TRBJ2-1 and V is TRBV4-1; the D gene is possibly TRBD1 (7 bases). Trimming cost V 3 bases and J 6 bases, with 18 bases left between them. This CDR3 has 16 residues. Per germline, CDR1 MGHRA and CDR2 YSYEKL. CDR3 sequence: CASSHRGGTASNEQFF. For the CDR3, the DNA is TGCGCCAGCAGCCACCGAGGGGGGACAGCTTCCAATGAGCAGTTCTTC.

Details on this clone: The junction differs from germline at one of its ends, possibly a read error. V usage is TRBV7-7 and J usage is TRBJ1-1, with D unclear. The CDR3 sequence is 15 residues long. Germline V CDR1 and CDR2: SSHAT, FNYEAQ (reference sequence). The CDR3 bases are TGTGCTAGCAACTTGACCGAGAAGTTTCACACTGAAGCTTTCTTT. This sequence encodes CASNLTEKFHTEAFF.

CDR3 in DNA: TGCGCCAGCAGCTTTTTAGGACAGGGTTGGGCTTTCTTT. Encoded protein: CASSFLGQGWAFF. The chain is built from TRBV5-1 and TRBJ1-1; TRBD1 matches at 8 bases. V gave up 2 bases and J gave up 11 bases; unmatched junction bases: 8. The length of the CDR3 is 13 residues. CDR1 SGHRS and CDR2 YFSETQ come from the germline V gene.

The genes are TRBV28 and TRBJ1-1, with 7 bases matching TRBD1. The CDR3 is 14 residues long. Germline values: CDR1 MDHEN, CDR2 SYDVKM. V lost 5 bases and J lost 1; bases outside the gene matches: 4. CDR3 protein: CASSRQGKNTEAFF. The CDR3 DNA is TGTGCCAGCAGTCGACAGGGTAAGAACACTGAAGCTTTCTTT.

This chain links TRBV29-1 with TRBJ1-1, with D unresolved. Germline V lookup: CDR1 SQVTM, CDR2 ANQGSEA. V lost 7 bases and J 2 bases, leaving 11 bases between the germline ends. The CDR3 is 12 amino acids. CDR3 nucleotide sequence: TGCAGCGGCCGACACTTCAACACTGAAGCTTTCTTT. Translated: CSGRHFNTEAFF. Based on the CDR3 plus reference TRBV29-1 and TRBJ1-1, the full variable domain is SAVISQKPSRDICQRGTSLTIQCQVDSQVTMMFWYRQQPGQSLTLIATANQGSEATYESGFVIDKFPISRPNLTFSTLTVSNMSPEDSSIYLCSGRHFNTEAFFGQGTRLTVV.